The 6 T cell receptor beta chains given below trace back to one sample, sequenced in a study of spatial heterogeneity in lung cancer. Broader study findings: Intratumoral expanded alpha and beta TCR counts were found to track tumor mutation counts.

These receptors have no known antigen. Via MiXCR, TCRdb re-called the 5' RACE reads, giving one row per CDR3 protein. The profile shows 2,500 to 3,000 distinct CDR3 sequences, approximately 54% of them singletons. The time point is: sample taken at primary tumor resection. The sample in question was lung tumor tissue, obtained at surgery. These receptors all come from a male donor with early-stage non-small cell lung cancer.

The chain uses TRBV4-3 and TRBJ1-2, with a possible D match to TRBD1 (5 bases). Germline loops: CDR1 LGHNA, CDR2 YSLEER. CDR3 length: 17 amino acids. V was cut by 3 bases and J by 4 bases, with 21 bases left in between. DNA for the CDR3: TGCGCCAGCAGCCAGGAAACCGGGACCGAGAGACGCTATGGCTACACCTTC. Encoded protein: CASSQETGTERRYGYTF.

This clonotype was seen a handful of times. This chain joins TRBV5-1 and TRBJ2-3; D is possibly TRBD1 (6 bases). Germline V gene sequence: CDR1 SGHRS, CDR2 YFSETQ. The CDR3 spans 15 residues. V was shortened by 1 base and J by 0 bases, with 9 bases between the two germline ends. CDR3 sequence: CASSLLQGSTDTQYF. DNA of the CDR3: TGCGCCAGCAGCTTGTTGCAGGGGAGCACAGATACGCAGTATTTT.

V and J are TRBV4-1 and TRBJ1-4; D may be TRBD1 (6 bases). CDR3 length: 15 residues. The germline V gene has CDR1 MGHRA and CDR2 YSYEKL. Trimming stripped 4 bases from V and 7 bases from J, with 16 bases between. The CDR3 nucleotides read TGCGCCAGCAGCCCTGGGAGCACAGGGCCTGAAAAACTGTTTTTT. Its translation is CASSPGSTGPEKLFF.

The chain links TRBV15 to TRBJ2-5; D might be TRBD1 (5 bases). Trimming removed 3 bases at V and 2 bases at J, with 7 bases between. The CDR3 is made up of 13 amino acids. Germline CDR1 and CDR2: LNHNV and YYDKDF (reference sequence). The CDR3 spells CATSRDMQETQYF. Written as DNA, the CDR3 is TGTGCCACCAGCAGGGACATGCAAGAGACCCAGTACTTC.

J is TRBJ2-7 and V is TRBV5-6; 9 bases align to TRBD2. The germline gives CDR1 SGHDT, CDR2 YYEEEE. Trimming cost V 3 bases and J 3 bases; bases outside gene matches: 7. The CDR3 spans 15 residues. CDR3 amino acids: CASSSPRLAVYEQYF. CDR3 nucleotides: TGTGCCAGCAGCTCCCCGCGACTAGCGGTCTACGAGCAGTACTTC.

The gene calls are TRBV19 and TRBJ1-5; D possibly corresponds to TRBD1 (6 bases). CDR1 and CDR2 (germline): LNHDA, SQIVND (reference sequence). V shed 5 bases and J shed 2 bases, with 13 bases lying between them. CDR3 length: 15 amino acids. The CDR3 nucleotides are TGTGCCAGTAGTCTGGGGGCGGCACGCAATCAGCCCCAGCATTTT. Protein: CASSLGAARNQPQHF.